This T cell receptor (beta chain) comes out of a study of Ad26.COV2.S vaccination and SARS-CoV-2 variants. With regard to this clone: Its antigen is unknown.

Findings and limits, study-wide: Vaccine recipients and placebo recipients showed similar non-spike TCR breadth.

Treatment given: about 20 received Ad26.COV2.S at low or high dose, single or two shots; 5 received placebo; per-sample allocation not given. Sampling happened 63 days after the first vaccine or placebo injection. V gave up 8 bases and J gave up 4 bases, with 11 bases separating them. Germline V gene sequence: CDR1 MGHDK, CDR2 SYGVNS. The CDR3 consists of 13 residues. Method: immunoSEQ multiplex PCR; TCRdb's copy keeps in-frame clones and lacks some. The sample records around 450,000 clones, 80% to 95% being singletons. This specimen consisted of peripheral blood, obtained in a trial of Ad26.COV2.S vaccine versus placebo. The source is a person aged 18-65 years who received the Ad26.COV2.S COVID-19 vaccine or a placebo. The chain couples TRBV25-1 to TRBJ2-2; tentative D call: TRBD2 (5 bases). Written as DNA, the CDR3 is TGTGCCAGCGAGGGAGTTAGCACCGGGGAGCTGTTTTTT. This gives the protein CASEGVSTGELFF.